This T cell receptor (beta chain) was observed in a study of blood T cell repertoires in COVID-19. Recruitment covered about two dozen US areas and drew participants whose ages spanned roughly 18 to 89 years. Participants had their cohort set by participant-reported clinical history. Clones were sequenced by immunoSEQ multiplex PCR, and TCRdb holds only the in-frame ones, with some missing. The profile shows 110,000 to 150,000 clones, 86% of them singletons. This CDR3 has 15 amino acids. Germline V gene sequence: CDR1 LGHDT, CDR2 YNNKEL (reference sequence). Trimming left V 2 bases short and J 4 bases short, with 12 bases between.

The V gene is TRBV3-1 (or the pseudogene TRBV3-2), the J gene TRBJ1-3, with D possibly being TRBD1 (6 bases). This sequence originates from a man in his fifties or sixties who had recovered from COVID-19. Sequencing used PBMCs or T cells enriched from blood (not recorded which). CDR3 coding DNA: TGTGCCAGCAGCCAAAACAGGGTAACCGGAAACACCATATATTTT. Its protein product is CASSQNRVTGNTIYF.